The text below deals with one T cell receptor (beta chain). This sample was included in a study of blood T cell repertoires in COVID-19. Study-wide background: Sample material is recorded as cDNA or gDNA derived from T cells, B-cell-depleted T cells, or PBMCs.

Source study methods: Nucleated cell counts were estimated from reference gene primer amplification. The repertoire was sequenced with immunoSEQ multiplex PCR; TCRdb's copy has only in-frame clones and lacks some. V and J calls and clone size come straight from that table; D and trimming were deduced from the DNA. The table lists approximately 200,000 clones, about four fifths of them singletons. Sequenced sample: peripheral blood. The origin of this receptor is a woman in her fifties or sixties with acute or convalescent COVID-19.

CDR3: CASRKGQGIFEAFF. In DNA form, the CDR3 reads TGTGCCAGCAGGAAGGGACAGGGGATTTTTGAAGCTTTCTTT. This chain uses TRBV7-2 with TRBJ1-1; 10 nucleotides match TRBD1. V trimming: 6 bases; J trimming: 7 bases; junction bases outside the gene matches: 8. The germline V gene encodes CDR1 SGHTA and CDR2 FQGNSA. This CDR3 contains 14 residues.